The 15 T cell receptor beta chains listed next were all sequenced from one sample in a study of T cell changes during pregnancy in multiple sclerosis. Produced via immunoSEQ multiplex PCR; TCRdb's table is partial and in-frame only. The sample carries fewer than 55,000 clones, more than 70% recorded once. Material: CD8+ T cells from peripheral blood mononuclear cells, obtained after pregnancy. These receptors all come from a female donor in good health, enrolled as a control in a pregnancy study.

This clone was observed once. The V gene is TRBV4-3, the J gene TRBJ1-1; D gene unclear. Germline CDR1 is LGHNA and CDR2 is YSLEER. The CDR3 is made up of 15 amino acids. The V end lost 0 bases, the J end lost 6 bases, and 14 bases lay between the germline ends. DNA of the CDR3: TGCGCCAGCAGCCAAGATAGTAGCCTCGGCGCTGAAGCTTTCTTT. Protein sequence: CASSQDSSLGAEAFF.

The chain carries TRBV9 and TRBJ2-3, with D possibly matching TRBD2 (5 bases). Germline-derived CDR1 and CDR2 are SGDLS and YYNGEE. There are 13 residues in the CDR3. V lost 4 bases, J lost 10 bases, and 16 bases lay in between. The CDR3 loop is CASSPTIHIAQYF. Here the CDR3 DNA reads TGTGCCAGCAGCCCGACTATCCACATCGCGCAGTATTTT.

CDR3 region: CASSLGRGANYGYTF. CDR3 DNA sequence: TGTGCCAGCAGCTTGGGAAGGGGCGCCAACTATGGCTACACCTTC. The J gene is TRBJ1-2, the V gene TRBV5-6; weak D call: TRBD1 (5 bases). This CDR3 contains 15 residues. CDR1 and CDR2 (germline): SGHDT, YYEEEE. V lost 0 bases and J 2 bases, leaving 11 bases between the germline ends. Drawing the rest from reference TRBV5-6 and TRBJ1-2, the complete variable domain is DAGVTQSPTHLIKTRGQQVTLRCSPKSGHDTVSWYQQALGQGPQFIFQYYEEEERQRGNFPDRFSGHQFPNYSSELNVNALLLGDSALYLCASSLGRGANYGYTFGSGTRLTVV.

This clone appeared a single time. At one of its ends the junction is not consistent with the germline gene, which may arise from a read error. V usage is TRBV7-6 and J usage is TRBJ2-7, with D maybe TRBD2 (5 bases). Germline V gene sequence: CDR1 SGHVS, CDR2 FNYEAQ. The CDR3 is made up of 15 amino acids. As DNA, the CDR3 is TGTGCCAGCAGCCTAGCCGAGGCCCCTGTTAACGAGCAGTACTTC. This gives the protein CASSLAEAPVNEQYF.

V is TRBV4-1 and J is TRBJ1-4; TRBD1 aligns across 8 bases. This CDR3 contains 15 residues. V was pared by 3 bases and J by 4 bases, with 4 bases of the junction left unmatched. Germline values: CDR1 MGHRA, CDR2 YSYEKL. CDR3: CASSHGQGGNEKLFF. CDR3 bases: TGCGCCAGCAGCCACGGACAGGGCGGTAATGAAAAACTGTTTTTT.

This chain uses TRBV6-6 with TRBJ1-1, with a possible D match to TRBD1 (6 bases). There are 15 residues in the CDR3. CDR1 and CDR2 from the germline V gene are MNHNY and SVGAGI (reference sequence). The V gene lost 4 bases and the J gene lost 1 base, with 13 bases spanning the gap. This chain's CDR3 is CASSSVGQRNTEAFF. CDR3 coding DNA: TGTGCCAGCAGTTCCGTCGGACAGAGGAACACTGAAGCTTTCTTT.

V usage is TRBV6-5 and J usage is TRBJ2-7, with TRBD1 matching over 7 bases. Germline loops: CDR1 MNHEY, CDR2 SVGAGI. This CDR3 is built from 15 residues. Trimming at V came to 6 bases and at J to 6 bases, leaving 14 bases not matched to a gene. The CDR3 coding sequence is TGTGCCAGCAGCCTCGCTCAGGGGGTGAGGCGCGAGCAGTACTTC. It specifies CASSLAQGVRREQYF.

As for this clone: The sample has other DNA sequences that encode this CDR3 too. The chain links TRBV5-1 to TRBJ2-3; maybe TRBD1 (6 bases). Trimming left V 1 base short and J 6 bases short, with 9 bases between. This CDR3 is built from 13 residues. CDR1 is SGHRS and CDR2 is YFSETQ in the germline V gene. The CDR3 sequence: CASSLSGEDTQYF. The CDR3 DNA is TGCGCCAGCAGCTTGTCAGGGGAGGATACGCAGTATTTT.

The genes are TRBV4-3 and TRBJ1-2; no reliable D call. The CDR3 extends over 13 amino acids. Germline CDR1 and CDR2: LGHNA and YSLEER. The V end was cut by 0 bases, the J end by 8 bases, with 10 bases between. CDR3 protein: CASSQEEGRGYTF. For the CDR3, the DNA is TGCGCCAGCAGCCAAGAGGAGGGTCGGGGCTACACCTTC.

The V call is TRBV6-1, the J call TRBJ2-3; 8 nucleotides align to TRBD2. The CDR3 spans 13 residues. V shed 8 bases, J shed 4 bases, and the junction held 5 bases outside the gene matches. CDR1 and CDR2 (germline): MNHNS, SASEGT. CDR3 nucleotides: TGTGCCAGCGGGCGGGGGGCATCAGATACGCAGTATTTT. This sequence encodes CASGRGASDTQYF.

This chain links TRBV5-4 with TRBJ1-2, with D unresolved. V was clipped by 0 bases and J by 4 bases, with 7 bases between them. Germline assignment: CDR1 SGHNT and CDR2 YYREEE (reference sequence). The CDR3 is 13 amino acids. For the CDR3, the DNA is TGTGCCAGCAGCTTGGGTGGTAGCTATGGCTACACCTTC. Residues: CASSLGGSYGYTF.

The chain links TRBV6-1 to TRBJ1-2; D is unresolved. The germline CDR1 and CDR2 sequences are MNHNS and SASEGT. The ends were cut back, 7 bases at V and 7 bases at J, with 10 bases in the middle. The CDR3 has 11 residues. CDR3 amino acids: CASKFERGYTF. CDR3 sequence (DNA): TGTGCCAGCAAGTTTGAGCGTGGCTACACCTTC.

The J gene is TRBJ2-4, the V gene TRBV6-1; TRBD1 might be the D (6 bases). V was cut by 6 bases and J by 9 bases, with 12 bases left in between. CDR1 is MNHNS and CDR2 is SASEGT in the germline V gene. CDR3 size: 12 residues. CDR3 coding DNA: TGTGCCAGCAGGTCAGGGGAGCGCATTCAGTACTTC. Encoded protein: CASRSGERIQYF.

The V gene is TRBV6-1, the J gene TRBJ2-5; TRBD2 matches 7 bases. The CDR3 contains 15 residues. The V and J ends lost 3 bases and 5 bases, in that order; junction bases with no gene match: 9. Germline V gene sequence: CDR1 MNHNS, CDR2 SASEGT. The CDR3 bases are TGTGCCAGCAGTGATCGGCGACTAGCCGAGGAGACCCAGTACTTC. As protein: CASSDRRLAEETQYF.

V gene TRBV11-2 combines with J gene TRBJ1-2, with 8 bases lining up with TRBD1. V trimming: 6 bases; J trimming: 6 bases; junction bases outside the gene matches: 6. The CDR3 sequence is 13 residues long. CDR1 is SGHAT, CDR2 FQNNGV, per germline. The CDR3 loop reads CASSLTDRDGYTF. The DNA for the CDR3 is TGTGCCAGCAGTCTTACGGACAGGGATGGCTACACCTTC.